Shown below are 19 T cell receptor beta chains from a single sample sequenced in a study of blood T cell repertoires in COVID-19. Repertoires were generated with immunoSEQ multiplex PCR, while TCRdb's copy carries only in-frame clones and drops some. The sample lists some 66,000 clones, 80% to 95% occurring once. What was sequenced was peripheral blood. The receptors were sampled from a man between 65 and 79 years old with active COVID-19.

The chain is built from TRBV4-2 and TRBJ1-1; maybe TRBD1 (5 bases). V gave up 3 bases and J gave up 3 bases, with 14 bases separating them. The germline CDR1 and CDR2 sequences are LGHNA and YNFKEQ. This CDR3 spans 15 amino acids. In DNA, the CDR3 is TGTGCCAGCAGCCAGGGTGGTCGGGGGTACACTGAAGCTTTCTTT. It specifies CASSQGGRGYTEAFF.

The J gene is TRBJ2-7, the V gene TRBV6-5; TRBD1 agrees at 8 bases. Germline-derived CDR1 and CDR2 are MNHEY and SVGAGI. V was pared by 6 bases and J by 6 bases, with 13 bases of the junction left unmatched. The CDR3 extends over 15 amino acids. CDR3 sequence: CASRVDGQGATEQYF. CDR3 DNA: TGTGCCAGCAGGGTCGATGGACAGGGAGCTACCGAGCAGTACTTC.

CDR3 in DNA: TGTGCCAGCAGCTTATCCGGGACAGGGGTAGGCAATGAGCAGTTCTTC. Translation gives CASSLSGTGVGNEQFF. The rearrangement links TRBV7-6 to TRBJ2-1; 10 bases are shared with TRBD1. The length of the CDR3 is 16 residues. The ends lost 2 bases at V and 6 bases at J; junction bases unmatched: 7. Germline V lookup: CDR1 SGHVS, CDR2 FNYEAQ. The full variable domain, completed using reference TRBV7-6 and TRBJ2-1, is GAGVSQSPRYKVTKRGQDVALRCDPISGHVSLYWYRQALGQGPEFLTYFNYEAQQDKSGLPNDRFSAERPEGSISTLTIQRTEQRDSAMYRCASSLSGTGVGNEQFFGPGTRLTVL.

The table lists this clone with a count of one. This chain connects TRBV5-3 to TRBJ2-2; TRBD2 agrees at 13 bases. TRBV5-3 is sorted into the ORF group, with uncertain function. V lost 3 bases to trimming and J lost 2 bases; unmatched junction nucleotides: 7. This CDR3 is 18 amino acids long. CDR3 DNA: TGTGCCAGAAGCTCTAGCGGGACTAGCGGGGTTAACACCGGGGAGCTGTTTTTT. Protein: CARSSSGTSGVNTGELFF.

This chain uses TRBV6-1 with TRBJ2-6; the match to TRBD1 covers 8 bases. Germline V gene data show CDR1 as MNHNS and CDR2 as SASEGT. Trimming cost V 4 bases and J 1 base; bases outside gene matches: 3. There are 16 residues in the CDR3. The CDR3 reads CASSGTGSSGANVLTF. CDR3 nucleotides: TGTGCCAGCAGTGGGACAGGGTCTTCTGGGGCCAACGTCCTGACTTTC.

This chain uses TRBV9 with TRBJ1-4; no reliable D call. V was trimmed by 1 base and J by 4 bases, leaving 5 bases between them. CDR1 and CDR2 (germline): SGDLS, YYNGEE. CDR3 size: 13 residues. CDR3 sequence: CASSVTVNEKLFF. For the CDR3, the DNA is TGTGCCAGCAGCGTAACAGTTAATGAAAAACTGTTTTTT.

This chain joins TRBV7-2 and TRBJ1-2; 8 nucleotides match TRBD1. Trimming at V came to 4 bases and at J to 7 bases, leaving 5 bases not matched to a gene. Germline-derived CDR1 and CDR2 are SGHTA and FQGNSA. This CDR3 has 13 residues. The CDR3 DNA sequence: TGTGCCAGCAGCTCTCAGGGGGCTCGTGGCTACACCTTC. As protein: CASSSQGARGYTF.

The count of this clone is one. The V and J genes are TRBV18 and TRBJ2-2; TRBD2 is a possible D gene (5 bases). The CDR3 consists of 14 residues. V lost 5 bases and J lost 1, with 8 bases in between. Germline V gene sequence: CDR1 KGHSH, CDR2 LQKENI. The CDR3 is CASSGRGNTGELFF. In DNA, the CDR3 is TGTGCCAGCTCAGGCCGGGGGAACACCGGGGAGCTGTTTTTT.

The chain is built from TRBV25-1 and TRBJ1-6, with D possibly TRBD1 on 5 matching bases. Germline V gene data show CDR1 as MGHDK and CDR2 as SYGVNS. The CDR3 consists of 13 residues. The V end lost 4 bases, the J end lost 10 bases, and 11 bases lay between the germline ends. The CDR3 spells CASSAGGKSPLHF. The DNA of the CDR3 is TGTGCCAGCAGTGCGGGGGGAAAGTCACCCCTCCACTTT.

The genes are TRBV20-1 and TRBJ1-2; D call uncertain. Between the trimmed V and J ends, which lost 3 bases and 3 bases, there was a span of 5 bases. CDR3 length: 11 residues. Germline assignment: CDR1 DFQATT and CDR2 SNEGSKA (reference sequence). The CDR3 coding sequence is TGCAGTGCTAGGCAGGACTATGGCTACACCTTC. Translation: CSARQDYGYTF.

This chain connects TRBV18 to TRBJ1-3; D is uncertain. The CDR3 covers 16 residues. Per the germline V gene, CDR1 is KGHSH and CDR2 is LQKENI. V lost 5 bases, J lost 0 bases, and 14 bases lay in between. CDR3 in DNA: TGTGCCAGCTCATCGCCAAACTTAGACTCTGGAAACACCATATATTTT. It yields the protein CASSSPNLDSGNTIYF.

J is TRBJ1-2 and V is TRBV15, with 9 bases fitting TRBD1. The CDR3 extends over 15 amino acids. Per the germline V gene, CDR1 is LNHNV and CDR2 is YYDKDF (reference sequence). V shed 6 bases and J 4 bases; nucleotides not matched to a gene: 9. The CDR3 sequence: CATRVGQGPSYGYTF. In nucleotides, the CDR3 is TGTGCCACCAGGGTGGGACAGGGCCCGAGCTATGGCTACACCTTC.

This sequence joins TRBV5-5 and TRBJ1-2, with unresolved D. This CDR3 contains 12 residues. The germline CDR1 and CDR2 sequences are SGHKS and YYEKEE (reference sequence). Trimming cost V 7 bases and J 1 base, with 8 bases left between them. CDR3 in amino acids: CASGQVNYGYTF. CDR3 DNA sequence: TGTGCCAGCGGGCAGGTTAACTATGGCTACACCTTC.

V and J are TRBV29-1 and TRBJ1-1; 8 positions agree with TRBD1. Germline trimming cut 6 bases from V and 5 bases from J; bases unmatched to any gene: 11. Germline V lookup: CDR1 SQVTM, CDR2 ANQGSEA. The CDR3 runs to 14 residues. CDR3 DNA: TGCAGCGTCCTGCAGGGGGCAGGTAGGACTGAAGCTTTCTTT. It is translated as CSVLQGAGRTEAFF.

The DNA for the CDR3 is TGCGCCAGCAGCCAAGAGAGCCGGGGTCAAGAGACCCAGTACTTC. This sequence encodes CASSQESRGQETQYF. This chain uses TRBV4-3 with TRBJ2-5, with D tentatively TRBD2 (5 bases). The CDR3 is made up of 15 amino acids. V dropped 0 bases and J dropped 2 bases, with 10 bases sitting between them. The V gene's germline CDR1 is LGHNA and CDR2 YSLEER.

The chain carries TRBV7-2 and TRBJ1-2, with D perhaps TRBD1 (6 bases). The CDR3 contains 12 residues. CDR1 SGHTA and CDR2 FQGNSA come from the germline V gene. The germline V and J ends were trimmed by 10 bases and 4 bases, with 13 bases remaining between them. The CDR3 protein is CATQGLFYGYTF. The CDR3 DNA reads TGTGCCACCCAGGGGCTATTCTATGGCTACACCTTC.

CDR3 bases: TGCGCCAGCAGCCCGACAGTTAACTATGGCTACACCTTC. Translation: CASSPTVNYGYTF. The gene calls are TRBV5-1 and TRBJ1-2; D perhaps matches TRBD1 (5 bases). Trimming shortened V by 4 bases and J by 1 base, and 8 bases separated the two germline ends. The CDR3 contains 13 residues. From germline, CDR1 is SGHRS and CDR2 YFSETQ.

This clone was counted a single time. Here the CDR3 reads CASSLESGYNSPLHF. For the CDR3, the DNA is TGTGCCAGCAGCTTAGAATCCGGCTATAATTCACCCCTCCACTTT. This chain uses TRBV11-2 with TRBJ1-6; D uncertain. The CDR3 covers 15 residues. V was shortened by 0 bases and J by 3 bases, with 6 bases between the two germline ends. Germline V gene sequence: CDR1 SGHAT, CDR2 FQNNGV.

The chain uses TRBV29-1 and TRBJ2-1, with TRBD1 matching 7 bases. The V segment lost 2 bases and the J segment 0 bases; nucleotides outside the gene matches: 1. From germline, CDR1 is SQVTM and CDR2 ANQGSEA. This CDR3 contains 14 residues. In DNA, the CDR3 is TGCAGCGTTGAAAACAGGGGCTCCTACAATGAGCAGTTCTTC. Its translation is CSVENRGSYNEQFF.